This T cell receptor (beta chain) came from a study of neurological immune-mediated disorders. Germline V gene lookup returns CDR1 SGHDT and CDR2 YYEEEE. The CDR3 is 17 amino acids. The V segment lost 0 bases and the J segment 3 bases; nucleotides outside the gene matches: 3. This clonotype was observed at least ten times. Specified time point: longitudinal time-point 2. TCRdb analysed the 5' RACE reads with MiXCR anew, one entry per CDR3 protein. The table records under 50,000 distinct CDR3 sequences, roughly 14% of them present only once. The sample was PBMCs. The chain links TRBV5-6 to TRBJ2-1, with TRBD2 matching over 13 bases. The origin of this receptor is a male donor with HTLV-1-associated myelopathy (HAM/TSP). The CDR3 DNA follows: TGTGCCAGCAGCTTGGTGACTAGCGGGGGGATCTACAATGAGCAGTTCTTC. This encodes CASSLVTSGGIYNEQFF.